These 13 T cell receptor beta chains came from one sample sequenced in a study of blood T cells in healthy people across ages. Combining a sample-barcoded 5' primer with a J-beta primer mix, a second PCR ran for about 7 to 11 cycles. Using its own MiXCR run on the 5' RACE reads, TCRdb lists one record per CDR3 protein. In the table there are 630,000 or so distinct CDR3 sequences, about 30% of which are singletons. The sequencing input was blood. The receptors here all came from a woman at least 80 years old in good health.

The chain carries TRBV20-1 and TRBJ1-1; D may be TRBD1 (5 bases). V was cut by 1 base and J by 3 bases, with 15 bases left in between. CDR1 and CDR2 (germline): DFQATT, SNEGSKA (reference sequence). This CDR3 is built from 15 residues. The CDR3 nucleotides are TGCAGTGCTAGAGGACAGTGTTGGGGGGACACTGAAGCTTTCTTT. Its protein product is CSARGQCWGDTEAFF.

With regard to this clonotype: One end of the junction does not line up with germline, which may come from a read error. The chain uses TRBV7-7 and TRBJ2-1, with 9 positions matching TRBD2. The J call is uncertain, as TRBJ2-7 better fits the DNA end. Germline V gene data show CDR1 as SSHAT and CDR2 as FNYEAQ (reference sequence). This CDR3 is 15 amino acids long. The CDR3 nucleotides read TGTGCTAGCAGCTTAGTGACTAGCGGATACAATGAGCAGTACTTC. It codes for CASSLVTSGYNEQYF.

This clonotype was picked up many times. A clone one base away is much larger, so this may be a read error. V is TRBV24-1 and J is TRBJ2-3; TRBD1 matches at 11 bases. Per the germline V gene, CDR1 is KGHDR and CDR2 is SFDVKD. Unmatched junction bases numbered 11, after V lost 4 bases and J lost 9 bases. The CDR3 spans 16 residues. CDR3 amino acids: CATSDRTGGARNTQYF. CDR3 nucleotides: TGTGCCACCAGTGACCGGACAGGGGGCGCGAGAAACACGCAGTATTTT.

This chain links TRBV30 with TRBJ2-1; D unclear. The CDR3 is made up of 11 amino acids. From germline, CDR1 is GTSNPN and CDR2 SVGIG (reference sequence). Deletions cut 0 bases from V and 10 bases from J, with 7 bases between. The CDR3 DNA sequence: TGTGCCTGGAGTGTGAGCCCCGAGCAGTTCTTC. It codes for CAWSVSPEQFF.

This clonotype was counted between two and nine times. A much more abundant neighbour one base away suggests this may be a read error. V and J are TRBV3-1 and TRBJ2-7, with 9 nucleotides matching TRBD2. The CDR3 length is 15 residues. The germline V gene has CDR1 LGHDT and CDR2 YNNKEL (reference sequence). The ends lost 4 bases at V and 7 bases at J; junction bases unmatched: 11. The CDR3 protein is CASSPSGTSSAEQYF. In DNA, the CDR3 is TGTGCCAGCAGCCCGTCCGGGACTAGCAGCGCTGAGCAGTACTTC.

The chain couples TRBV7-9 to TRBJ2-1, with TRBD1 identical over 9 bases. J was trimmed by 6 bases and V by 10 bases; bases with no gene match: 7. Per germline, CDR1 SEHNR and CDR2 FQNEAQ (reference sequence). The CDR3 totals 13 residues. In nucleotides, the CDR3 is TGTGCCACCCAACAGGGGGCGATCAATGAGCAGTTCTTC. Amino acid sequence: CATQQGAINEQFF.

With respect to this clonotype: A read error may produce the germline difference seen at one junction end. The chain uses TRBV6-5 and TRBJ2-3; tentative D call: TRBD2 (6 bases). Per the germline V gene, CDR1 is MNHEY and CDR2 is SVGAGI. The CDR3 contains 14 residues. CDR3 nucleotides: TGTGCCAGCGGTTACGGGAGTAGCACAGATACGCAGTATTTT. Its protein is CASGYGSSTDTQYF.

On this clonotype: This sequence may be a read error, since a much larger clone differs from it by one base. The chain is built from TRBV20-1 and TRBJ2-7; D call uncertain. Germline CDR1 is DFQATT and CDR2 is SNEGSKA (reference sequence). Trimming took 6 bases from V and 7 from J, leaving 13 bases between them. The CDR3 sequence is 11 residues long. In DNA, the CDR3 is TGCAGTGCGAGCACAAACAATGAGCAGTACTTC. This translates into CSASTNNEQYF.

This chain links TRBV29-1 with TRBJ2-2; D is unresolved. This CDR3 region has 11 residues. V was pared by 5 bases and J by 3 bases, with 4 bases between. In germline, CDR1 is SQVTM, CDR2 ANQGSEA. The CDR3 sequence is CSVYDTGELFF. The CDR3 DNA reads as TGCAGCGTTTATGACACCGGGGAGCTGTTTTTT.

The rearrangement uses TRBV7-9 and TRBJ2-3, with a tentative D call TRBD2 (5 bases). V lost 10 bases to trimming and J lost 8 bases, with 16 bases between them. Germline V lookup: CDR1 SEHNR, CDR2 FQNEAQ (reference sequence). The CDR3 spans 12 residues. The CDR3 spells CATSGVGGTQYF. The DNA of the CDR3 is TGTGCCACGTCCGGGGTTGGCGGTACGCAGTATTTT. Full variable domain (outside the CDR3, taken from reference TRBV7-9 and TRBJ2-3): DTGVSQNPRHKITKRGQNVTFRCDPISEHNRLYWYRQTLGQGPEFLTYFQNEAQLEKSRLLSDRFSAERPKGSFSTLEIQRTEQGDSAMYLCATSGVGGTQYFGPGTRLTVL.

This clonotype has ten or more counts. J is TRBJ2-1 and V is TRBV5-1, with D possibly matching TRBD2 (6 bases). The CDR3 length is 15 residues. V lost 1 base and J 6 bases, leaving 14 bases between the germline ends. Germline CDR1 and CDR2: SGHRS and YFSETQ. CDR3 region: CASSLMASAGNEQFF. For the CDR3, the DNA is TGCGCCAGCAGCTTGATGGCTAGCGCGGGCAATGAGCAGTTCTTC.

This clonotype was detected a few times. The V gene is TRBV11-2, the J gene TRBJ1-4, with TRBD1 matching 7 bases. Germline V CDR1 and CDR2: SGHAT, FQNNGV. J lost 7 bases, V lost 8 bases, and 7 bases had no gene match. The CDR3 is made up of 13 amino acids. The DNA of the CDR3 is TGTGCCAGCGGTTCCAGGGGGAGTGAAAAACTGTTTTTT. Protein sequence: CASGSRGSEKLFF.

The chain recombines TRBV30 with TRBJ1-2; TRBD1 aligns across 9 bases. The CDR3 consists of 12 residues. Losses at the gene ends were 8 bases for V and 8 bases for J; bases not matched to a gene: 9. Germline V lookup: CDR1 GTSNPN, CDR2 SVGIG (reference sequence). Here the CDR3 DNA reads TGTGCCGGACCAGACAGGGGGTACGGCTACACCTTC. Its translation is CAGPDRGYGYTF.